The rows below give T cell receptor beta chains drawn from one sample of a study of OX40 agonist ivuxolimab in advanced cancers. The data were produced by immunoSEQ multiplex PCR, yet TCRdb's version contains in-frame clones alone and is incomplete. The data hold 9,500 to 15,000 clones, with about 81% observed a single time. The sample here was CD4+ or CD8+ T cells sorted from blood, taken in a trial of the OX40 agonist ivuxolimab. The receptors originated from an adult with an advanced solid tumor such as melanoma, head and neck, liver or kidney cancer. Both conserved end residues are part of each CDR3. The D gene is left open where the match is weak. Clone size is shown for a subset of rows, as once, few, many or a class of expanded clone.

j_call v_call clone_size d_call cdr3_aa cdr3_nt
TRBJ1-1 TRBV4-3 . . CASSQDFTGWDTEAFF TGCGCCAGCAGCCAAGATTTTACAGGGTGGGACACTGAAGCTTTCTTT
TRBJ2-7 TRBV27 . . CASSLSFLYEQYF TGTGCCAGCAGTTTGAGCTTTCTCTACGAGCAGTACTTC
TRBJ2-7 TRBV25-1 . . CASSVDSYEQYF TGTGCCAGCAGTGTCGACAGCTACGAGCAGTACTTC
TRBJ2-2 TRBV4-3 . TRBD2 CASSQDPASGMVTGELFF TGCGCCAGCAGCCAAGATCCCGCGAGCGGGATGGTAACCGGGGAGCTGTTTTTT
TRBJ2-5 TRBV28 . TRBD2 CASSLWLAGAQETQYF TGTGCCAGCAGTTTATGGCTAGCGGGAGCGCAGGAGACCCAGTACTTC
TRBJ1-5 TRBV27 . . CASSLWGGQPQHF TGTGCCAGCAGTTTATGGGGGGGCCAGCCCCAGCATTTT
TRBJ1-1 TRBV7-7 once . CASSSSMNTEAFF TGTGCTAGCAGCTCCAGTATGAACACTGAAGCTTTCTTT
TRBJ2-1 TRBV9 . . CASSGSGYNEQFF TGTGCCAGCAGCGGTAGCGGATACAATGAGCAGTTCTTC
TRBJ1-2 TRBV9 . . CASSVADRVYGYTF TGTGCCAGCAGCGTAGCGGACAGAGTCTATGGCTACACCTTC
TRBJ1-3 TRBV9 . TRBD1 CASSPSTGPIYF TGTGCCAGCAGCCCATCGACAGGGCCCATATATTTT
TRBJ2-7 TRBV19 once TRBD1 CASPPEGGTGLVFDEQYF TGTGCCAGCCCCCCAGAAGGAGGGACAGGGCTTGTTTTTGACGAGCAGTACTTC